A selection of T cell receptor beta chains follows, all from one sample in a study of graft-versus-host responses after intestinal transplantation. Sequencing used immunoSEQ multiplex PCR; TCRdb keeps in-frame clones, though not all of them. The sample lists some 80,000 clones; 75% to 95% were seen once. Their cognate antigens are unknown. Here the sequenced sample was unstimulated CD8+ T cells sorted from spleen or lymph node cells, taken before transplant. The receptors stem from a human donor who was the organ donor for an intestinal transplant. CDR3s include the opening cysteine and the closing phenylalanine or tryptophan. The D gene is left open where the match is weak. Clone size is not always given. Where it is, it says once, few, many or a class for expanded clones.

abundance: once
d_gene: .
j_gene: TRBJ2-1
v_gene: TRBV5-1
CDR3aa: CASSLGDKEVNEQFF
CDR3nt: TGCGCCAGCAGCTTGGGGGACAAGGAGGTTAATGAGCAGTTCTTC

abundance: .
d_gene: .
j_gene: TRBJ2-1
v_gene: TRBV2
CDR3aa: CASRFPTNEQFF
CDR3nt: TGTGCCAGCAGGTTCCCCACCAATGAGCAGTTCTTC

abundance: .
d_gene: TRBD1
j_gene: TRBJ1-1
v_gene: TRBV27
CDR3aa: CASHRGTEAFF
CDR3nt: TGTGCCAGCCACAGGGGCACTGAAGCTTTCTTT

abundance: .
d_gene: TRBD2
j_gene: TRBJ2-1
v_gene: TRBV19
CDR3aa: CASSISLAGVLGIHEQFF
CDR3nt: TGTGCCAGTAGTATTTCGCTAGCGGGAGTGCTAGGGATCCATGAGCAGTTCTTC

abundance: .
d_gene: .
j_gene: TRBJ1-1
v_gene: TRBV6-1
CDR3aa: CASSENALPPGPRW
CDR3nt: TGTGCCAGCAGTGAAAATGCTCTACCCCCGGGACCCAGGTGG

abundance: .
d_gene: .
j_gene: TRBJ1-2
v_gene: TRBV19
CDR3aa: CATQFGANYGYTF
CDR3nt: TGTGCCACCCAGTTCGGGGCGAACTATGGCTACACCTTC

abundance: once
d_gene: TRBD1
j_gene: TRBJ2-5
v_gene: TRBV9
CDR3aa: CASSVAKGQGWETQYF
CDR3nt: TGTGCCAGCAGCGTAGCTAAGGGACAGGGGTGGGAGACCCAGTACTTC

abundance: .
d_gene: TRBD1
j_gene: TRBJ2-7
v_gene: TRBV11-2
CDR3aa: CASSFLGQGLSLKQYF
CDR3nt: TGTGCCAGCAGCTTTTTAGGACAGGGGTTAAGTCTAAAGCAGTACTTC

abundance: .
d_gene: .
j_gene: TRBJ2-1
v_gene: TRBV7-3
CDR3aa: CASSLAAGNEQFF
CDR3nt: TGTGCCAGCAGCTTAGCGGCAGGCAATGAGCAGTTCTTC

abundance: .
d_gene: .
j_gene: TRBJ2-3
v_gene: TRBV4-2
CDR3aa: CASQRTTTDTQYF
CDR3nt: TGTGCCAGCCAACGGACGACCACAGATACGCAGTATTTT

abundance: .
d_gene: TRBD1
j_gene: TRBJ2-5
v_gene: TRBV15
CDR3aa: CATSRVAQGSETQYF
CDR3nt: TGTGCCACCAGCAGAGTGGCACAGGGGTCAGAGACCCAGTACTTC

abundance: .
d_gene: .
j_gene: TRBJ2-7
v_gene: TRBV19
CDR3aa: CASSIVDSSYEQYF
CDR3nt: TGTGCCAGTAGTATAGTGGACAGTTCCTACGAGCAGTACTTC